The rows below give T cell receptor beta chains drawn from one sample of a study of low-dose radiotherapy and immunotherapy resistance in tumors. TCRdb reprocessed the reads via MiXCR and lists one record per CDR3 protein. The sample comprises about 91,000 distinct CDR3 sequences, 20% to 25% of which are singletons, and 9.5% to 15% rests with the top ten. The sequenced sample was PBMCs, obtained after low-dose radiotherapy plus immunotherapy. The receptors derive from a female donor with ovarian cancer. Both conserved end residues are part of each CDR3. Each record gives: V gene, J gene, D gene, CDR3 protein. The D gene is left open where the match is weak.

>TRBV28|TRBJ1-1|-
CASLEPGSGTEAFF
>TRBV7-6|TRBJ2-1|TRBD2
CASSPRTSGSDEQFF
>TRBV5-4|TRBJ2-5|TRBD2
CASSLGLAGQETQYF
>TRBV20-1|TRBJ2-1|-
CSARDPGETAFEQFF
>TRBV7-8|TRBJ2-3|TRBD1
CASSLFGRGLADTQYF
>TRBV28|TRBJ1-3|-
CASRGTGNTIYF
>TRBV7-2|TRBJ1-2|TRBD1
CASSLASTGFDGYTF
>TRBV29-1|TRBJ1-1|TRBD1
CSVTPQYGQGFTEAFF
>TRBV6-8|TRBJ2-1|TRBD2
CASRIAGGGHNEQFF
>TRBV5-4|TRBJ1-1|-
CASSLRHRNTEAFF
>TRBV7-8|TRBJ2-6|-
CASSQKDGGANVLTF
>TRBV21-1|TRBJ2-4|-
CASSKSKDNKNIQYF
>TRBV27|TRBJ2-1|TRBD1
CASRSGQGAYNEQFF
>TRBV27|TRBJ2-7|-
CASSLGGQTYEQYF
>TRBV4-1|TRBJ1-4|-
CASSHFRDNNEKLFF
>TRBV28|TRBJ1-2|-
CASSWRGRGSSYGYTF
>TRBV27|TRBJ1-2|-
CASSFPSGWGYTF
>TRBV20-1|TRBJ1-6|-
CSASSQGYNSPLHF
>TRBV2|TRBJ1-1|-
CASTQQSYTEAFF
>TRBV5-1|TRBJ2-2|-
CASSVGLANTGELFF
>TRBV4-1|TRBJ2-1|TRBD1
CASSQEGRGLNEQFF
>TRBV12-3/TRBV12-4|TRBJ2-7|-
CASSLGQVSHEQYF
>TRBV15|TRBJ1-1|-
CATSSGRVNTEAFF
>TRBV5-8|TRBJ2-3|-
CASSQRTARLTDTQYF
>TRBV7-8|TRBJ2-1|-
CASNEGGFHEQFF
>TRBV9|TRBJ2-3|-
CASSVKGGGTDTQYF
>TRBV7-2|TRBJ1-6|-
CASSYRGLPGNSPLHF
>TRBV25-1|TRBJ1-5|-
CASSDQGERRCNSNQPQHF
>TRBV20-1|TRBJ1-5|-
CSARRGENQPQHF
>TRBV2|TRBJ2-3|-
CASRGSGEDTQYF
>TRBV4-1|TRBJ1-4|TRBD1
CASQDQGAREKLFF
>TRBV7-2|TRBJ2-1|TRBD2
CASSLRTSGSEEQFF
>TRBV28|TRBJ2-7|-
CASSSTGTSEQYF
>TRBV12-3/TRBV12-4|TRBJ2-7|TRBD1
CASSLEDRGIAQYF
>TRBV10-3|TRBJ2-1|TRBD1
CAISRRDREGNEQFF